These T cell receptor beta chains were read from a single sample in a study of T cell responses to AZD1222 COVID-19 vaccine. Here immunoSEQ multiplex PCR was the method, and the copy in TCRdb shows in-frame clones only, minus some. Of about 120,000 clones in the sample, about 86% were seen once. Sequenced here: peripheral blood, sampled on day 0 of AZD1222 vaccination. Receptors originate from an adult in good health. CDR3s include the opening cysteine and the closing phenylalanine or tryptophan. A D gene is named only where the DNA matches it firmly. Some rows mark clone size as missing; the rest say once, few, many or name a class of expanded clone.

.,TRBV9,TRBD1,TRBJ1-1,TGTGCCAGCAGCGGGAGGACAGGGGTCACTGAAGCTTTCTTT,CASSGRTGVTEAFF
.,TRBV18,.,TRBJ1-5,TGTGCCAGCTCACCTGACCAGGGGATAAATCAGCCCCAGCATTTT,CASSPDQGINQPQHF
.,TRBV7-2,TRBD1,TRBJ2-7,TGTGCCAGCAGCTTAGGACAGGGGGCCCACGAGCAGTACTTC,CASSLGQGAHEQYF
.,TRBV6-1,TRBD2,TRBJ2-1,TGTGCCAGCAGTGACCGAGCTAGCGGGGGGTTCAATGAGCAGTTCTTC,CASSDRASGGFNEQFF
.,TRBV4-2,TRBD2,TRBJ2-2,TGTGCCAGCAGCCAAAGCCCCGGTCTAGCGGGGGGGCAGGTCGGGGAGCTGTTTTTT,CASSQSPGLAGGQVGELFF
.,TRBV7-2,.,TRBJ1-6,TGTGCCAGCAGCTTAGACTACAGAAATTCACCCCTCCACTTT,CASSLDYRNSPLHF
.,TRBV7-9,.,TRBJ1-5,TGTGCCAGCAGCTTTGTTGGTGGGTTTAGCAATCAGCCCCAGCATTTT,CASSFVGGFSNQPQHF
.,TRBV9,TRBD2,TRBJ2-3,TGTGCCAGCAGCCTCCAGACTAGCGCAAATACGCAGTATTTT,CASSLQTSANTQYF
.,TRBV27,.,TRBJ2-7,TGTGCCAGCAGTTCCCCACAGCGTGACATCTACGAGCAGTACTTC,CASSSPQRDIYEQYF
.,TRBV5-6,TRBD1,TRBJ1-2,TGTGCCAGCAGCTGGGACAGGCCGAACTATGGCTACACCTTC,CASSWDRPNYGYTF
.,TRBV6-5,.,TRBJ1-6,TGTGCCAGCGCCTTGCCACCCCTCCACTTT,CASALPPLHF
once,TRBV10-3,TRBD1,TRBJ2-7,TGTGCCATCAGCCTAGGACAGGGGGCAACTAGCGTTTCCTACGAGCAGTACTTC,CAISLGQGATSVSYEQYF
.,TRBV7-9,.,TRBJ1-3,TGTGCCAGCAGCTTAGACAGGCGTCACTCTGGAAACACCATATATTTT,CASSLDRRHSGNTIYF
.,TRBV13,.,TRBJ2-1,TGTGCCAGCAGCTTAGAGTGGGAGGCCGGTGAGCAGTTCTTC,CASSLEWEAGEQFF
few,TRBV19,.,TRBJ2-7,TGTGCCAGTAGCCGGGCTCGAACAGGCTACGAGCAGTACTTC,CASSRARTGYEQYF
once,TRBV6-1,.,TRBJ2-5,TGTGCCAGCAGTGAAGCACGGGGCCAAGAGACCCAGTACTTC,CASSEARGQETQYF
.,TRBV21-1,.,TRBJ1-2,TGTGCCAGCAGCAAAGGGGGGACAGGGGTATATGGCTACACCTTC,CASSKGGTGVYGYTF
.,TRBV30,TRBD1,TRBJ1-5,TGTGCCTGGAGTGGTGGGACAGTGGGTCAGCCCCAGCATTTT,CAWSGGTVGQPQHF
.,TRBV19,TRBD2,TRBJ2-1,TGTGCCAGTAGTAATCTAGCGGGGCTCTACAATGAGCAGTTCTTC,CASSNLAGLYNEQFF
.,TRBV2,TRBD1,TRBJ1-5,TGTGCCAGCAGTGGACAGGGGCTTCGACAGCCCCAGCATTTT,CASSGQGLRQPQHF
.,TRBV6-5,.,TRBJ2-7,TGTGCCAGCAGCTCGGGACAAACCTACGAGCAGTACTTC,CASSSGQTYEQYF
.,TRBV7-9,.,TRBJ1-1,TGTGCCAGCAGCTTAACGCGGGACCGCACGGGTGCTGAAGCTTTCTTT,CASSLTRDRTGAEAFF
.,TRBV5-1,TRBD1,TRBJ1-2,TGCGCCAGCAGCTCCATTGGAGGGACAGGGGGGCGGAACAACTATGGCTACACCTTC,CASSSIGGTGGRNNYGYTF
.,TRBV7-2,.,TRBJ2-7,TGTGCCAGCAGCTCACAGGGTGGGTTGTACGAGCAGTACTTC,CASSSQGGLYEQYF
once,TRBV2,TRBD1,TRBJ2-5,TGTGCCAGCAGACTCGACAGGGGTGGGGAGACCCAGTACTTC,CASRLDRGGETQYF
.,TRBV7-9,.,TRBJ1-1,TGTGCCAGCAGATTAACAGGAGGGGGCACTGAAGCTTTCTTT,CASRLTGGGTEAFF
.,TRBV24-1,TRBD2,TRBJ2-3,TGTGCCACCAGTCATGCGGGACTACCCACAGATACGCAGTATTTT,CATSHAGLPTDTQYF
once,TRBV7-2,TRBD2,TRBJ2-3,TGTGCCAGCAGCCTACAACTACTAGCGGGAGAAGGGGACACGCAGTATTTT,CASSLQLLAGEGDTQYF
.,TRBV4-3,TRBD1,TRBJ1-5,TGCGCCAGCAGCCAAGAAGTAGGGGGCACAAATCAGCCCCAGCATTTT,CASSQEVGGTNQPQHF
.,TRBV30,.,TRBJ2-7,TGTGCCTGGAGTGGGGGGACAACGACCTACGAGCAGTACTTC,CAWSGGTTTYEQYF
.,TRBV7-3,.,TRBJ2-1,TGTGCCAGCAGCTTACAGCGCGGGTACTACAATGAGCAGTTCTTC,CASSLQRGYYNEQFF
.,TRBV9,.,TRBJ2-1,TGTGCCAGCAGCCAAGGGAACTCCTACAATGAGCAGTTCTTC,CASSQGNSYNEQFF
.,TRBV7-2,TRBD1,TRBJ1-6,TGTGCCAGCAGAAACGGGACAGTCTCCTATAATTCACCCCTCCACTTT,CASRNGTVSYNSPLHF
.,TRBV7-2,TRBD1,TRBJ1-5,TGTGCCAGCAGCCTCACAGGGGGCGCGGGGCAGCCCCAGCATTTT,CASSLTGGAGQPQHF
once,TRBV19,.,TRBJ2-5,TGTGCCAGTAGTAGTCCCCAGATTCAAGAGACCCAGTACTTC,CASSSPQIQETQYF
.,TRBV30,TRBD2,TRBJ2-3,TGTGCCTGGAGTAGGATAGCGGGAGACACAGATACGCAGTATTTT,CAWSRIAGDTDTQYF
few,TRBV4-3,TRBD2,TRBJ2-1,TGCGCCAGCAGCCAAGATCCGACTAGCGGGAGAGAGCAGTTCTTC,CASSQDPTSGREQFF
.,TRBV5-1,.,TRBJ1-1,TGCGCCAGCAGCTTGGATGGGTGGACCACTGAAGCTTTCTTT,CASSLDGWTTEAFF
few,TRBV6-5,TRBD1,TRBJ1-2,TGTGCCAGCAGGATGGACAGGAACTATGGCTACACCTTC,CASRMDRNYGYTF
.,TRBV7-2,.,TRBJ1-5,TGTGCCAGCAGCCCGGGTCGGGGCAATCAGCCCCAGCATTTT,CASSPGRGNQPQHF
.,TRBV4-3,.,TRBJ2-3,TGCGCCAGCAGCCAGCGTCGGGCGGGATTGTACCCCGGCACAGATACGCAGTATTTT,CASSQRRAGLYPGTDTQYF
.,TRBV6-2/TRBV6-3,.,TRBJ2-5,TGTGCCAGCAGTATAGGACCTGGGGAGACCCAGTACTTC,CASSIGPGETQYF
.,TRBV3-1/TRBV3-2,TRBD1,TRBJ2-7,TGTGCCAGCAGCCAAGACCCCGGGACAGGGAACTACGAGCAGTACTTC,CASSQDPGTGNYEQYF
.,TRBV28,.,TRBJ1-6,TGTGCCAGCAAAGTAACAGGTTATAATTCACCCCTCCACTTT,CASKVTGYNSPLHF
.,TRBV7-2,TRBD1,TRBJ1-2,TGTGCCAGCAGCAGCGGACAGGGCGGTGGCTACACCTTC,CASSSGQGGGYTF
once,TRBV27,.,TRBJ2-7,TGTGCCAGCAGTTCAGGGCTAGGCGAGCAGTACTTC,CASSSGLGEQYF
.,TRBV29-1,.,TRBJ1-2,TGCAGCGTCGATGACGGGCCGGTCTATGGCTACACCTTC,CSVDDGPVYGYTF
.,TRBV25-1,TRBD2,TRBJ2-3,TGTGCCAGCAGGGGAGAAGCGGGGGCAGATACGCAGTATTTT,CASRGEAGADTQYF
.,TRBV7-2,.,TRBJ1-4,TGTGCCAGCAGCTTAGCAGGTAGCCTTGGAGAAAAACTGTTTTTT,CASSLAGSLGEKLFF
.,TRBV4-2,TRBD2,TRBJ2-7,TGTGCCAGCAGCCAAGAAGGTGGGGGAGGGGTCTACGAGCAGTACTTC,CASSQEGGGGVYEQYF
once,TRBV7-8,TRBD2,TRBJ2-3,TGTGCCAGCAGCTCCCGTGCGGGAGTGGGCACAGATACGCAGTATTTT,CASSSRAGVGTDTQYF
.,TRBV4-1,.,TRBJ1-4,TGCGCCAGCAGCCAAGGGGACCATAATGAAAAACTGTTTTTT,CASSQGDHNEKLFF
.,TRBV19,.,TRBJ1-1,TGTGCCAGTAGTATAGGGAATAGGGGCGTACGCACTGAAGCTTTCTTT,CASSIGNRGVRTEAFF
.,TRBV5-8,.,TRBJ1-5,TGTGCCAGCAGCCTAAATCAGCCCCAGCATTTT,CASSLNQPQHF
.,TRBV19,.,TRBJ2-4,TGTGCCAGTAGTATAGATCTTGCGGGGGCGAACATTCAGTACTTC,CASSIDLAGANIQYF
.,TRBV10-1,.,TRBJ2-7,TGCGCCAGCAGTGAGGCAATGAAATACGAGCAGTACTTC,CASSEAMKYEQYF
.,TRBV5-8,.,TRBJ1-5,TGTGCCAGCAGCTTGGGGACAGTCAATCAGCCCCAGCATTTT,CASSLGTVNQPQHF
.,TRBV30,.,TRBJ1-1,TGTGCCTGGAGTTTATCGGGGCGGACTGAAGCTTTCTTT,CAWSLSGRTEAFF
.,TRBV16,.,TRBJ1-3,TGTGCCAGCAGCGCCTCAGGGCAGCCCTACTCTGGAAACACCATATATTTT,CASSASGQPYSGNTIYF
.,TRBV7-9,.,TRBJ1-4,TGTGCCAGCAGTAGGGGCCCTAATGAAAAACTGTTTTTT,CASSRGPNEKLFF